The present T cell receptor (beta chain) was sequenced within a study of T cell repertoires in cytomegalovirus infection. Study overall: Public TCR beta signatures provided an indication of both CMV infection and a matching HLA type.

Overall study results and limits: Of the TCR beta families, the public ones yielded a cumulative frequency that identified carriers of CMV plus the relevant HLA. Dominant in the ex vivo response were TCR beta clonotypes restricted by HLA-C and specific for CMV.

Ten or more counts support this clonotype. The target antigen is unknown. MiXCR, applied by TCRdb to the reads, yields one record per CDR3 protein. The sample consists of under 850,000 distinct CDR3 sequences, approximately 40% of them appearing once. CDR1 is SEHNR and CDR2 is FQNEAQ in the germline V gene (reference sequence). The CDR3 sequence is 14 residues long. V lost 3 bases, J lost 2 bases, and 3 bases stayed unmatched. The V call is TRBV7-9, the J call TRBJ2-5, with 7 bases matching TRBD1. The sequence was collected from a human donor in good health (CMV status not recorded). Some clones in this sample may be carry-over from other donors' samples. Sample: PBMCs. DNA of the CDR3: TGTGCCAGCAGCTTGGGGACAGCGCAAGAGACCCAGTACTTC. It specifies CASSLGTAQETQYF.